This T cell receptor (beta chain) came from a study of T cell responses to AZD1222 COVID-19 vaccine. The germline V and J ends were trimmed by 3 bases and 0 bases, with 11 bases remaining between them. CDR3 length: 16 amino acids. Per the germline V gene, CDR1 is SGHAT and CDR2 is FQNNGV. Using immunoSEQ multiplex PCR, the repertoire was profiled, and TCRdb retains in-frame clones only, with some absent. There are 90,000 to 120,000 clones in the sample; about nine tenths occur only once, and about 6.8% lies in the top ten. The clonotype was recovered from an adult who received the AZD1222 COVID-19 vaccine. The sequences come from peripheral blood, collected 28 days after the second AZD1222 dose. This chain links TRBV11-2 with TRBJ2-2, with a tentative D call TRBD2 (6 bases). The DNA of the CDR3 is TGTGCCAGCAGCTTGGGCACGGGGGCGAACACCGGGGAGCTGTTTTTT. Residues: CASSLGTGANTGELFF.